These 21 T cell receptor beta chains were sequenced from one sample in a study of chemoradiotherapy in HPV16-positive cancers. Clones were sequenced by immunoSEQ multiplex PCR, and TCRdb holds only the in-frame ones, with some missing. The sample includes 30,000 to 35,000 clones, 89% of them seen just once. This specimen was blood, taken from a patient who underwent chemoradiotherapy. The receptors derive from a human donor with HPV-associated anogenital cancer.

The gene calls are TRBV5-6 and TRBJ2-5, with D uncertain. V gave up 0 bases and J gave up 5 bases, with 11 bases separating them. Germline V gene data show CDR1 as SGHDT and CDR2 as YYEEEE. The CDR3 has 14 amino acids. The CDR3 here is CASSLVSERETQYF. The CDR3 nucleotides are TGTGCCAGCAGCTTGGTCTCGGAAAGGGAGACCCAGTACTTC.

V and J are TRBV7-9 and TRBJ1-6; D uncertain. Deletions cut 5 bases from V and 6 bases from J, with 11 bases between. Germline CDR1 and CDR2: SEHNR and FQNEAQ (reference sequence). This CDR3 has 14 residues. The CDR3 sequence: CASSPWDSNSPLHF. The CDR3 DNA reads TGTGCCAGCAGCCCCTGGGATTCTAATTCACCCCTCCACTTT.

V is TRBV19 and J is TRBJ1-2, with no clear D. CDR3 length: 16 amino acids. V lost 1 base and J lost 2, with 14 bases in between. Germline V gene lookup returns CDR1 LNHDA and CDR2 SQIVND (reference sequence). The CDR3 is CASSIAPDGFNYGYTF. DNA of the CDR3: TGTGCCAGTAGTATAGCCCCGGACGGATTCAACTATGGCTACACCTTC.

The rearrangement joins TRBV29-1 to TRBJ1-2, with 9 positions matching TRBD1. The CDR3 consists of 13 residues. Germline V gene sequence: CDR1 SQVTM, CDR2 ANQGSEA. The V gene end was trimmed by 6 bases and the J gene end by 2 bases; junction bases not matched to a gene: 4. The CDR3 coding sequence is TGCAGCGTCGTTGGGACAGGGAACTATGGCTACACCTTC. The encoded protein is CSVVGTGNYGYTF. The full variable domain, completed using reference TRBV29-1 and TRBJ1-2, is SAVISQKPSRDICQRGTSLTIQCQVDSQVTMMFWYRQQPGQSLTLIATANQGSEATYESGFVIDKFPISRPNLTFSTLTVSNMSPEDSSIYLCSVVGTGNYGYTFGSGTRLTVV.

In regard to this clone: At the DNA level, this CDR3 is encoded by other sequences in the same sample as well. The V and J genes are TRBV4-2 and TRBJ2-2; TRBD2 might be the D (5 bases). The germline CDR1 and CDR2 sequences are LGHNA and YNFKEQ. The CDR3 loop spans 15 amino acids. With 3 bases removed from V and 0 bases from J, the gap between germline ends came to 8 bases. CDR3 residues: CASSQEATNTGELFF. The DNA of the CDR3 is TGTGCCAGCAGCCAGGAGGCTACGAACACCGGGGAGCTGTTTTTT.

The genes are TRBV15 and TRBJ2-3; D possibly corresponds to TRBD2 (6 bases). Germline CDR1 and CDR2: LNHNV and YYDKDF (reference sequence). The CDR3 has 16 amino acids. The ends were cut back, 3 bases at V and 1 base at J, with 14 bases in the middle. DNA for the CDR3: TGTGCCACCAGCAGCCCCCTGCGGGGCGGCACAGATACGCAGTATTTT. Protein: CATSSPLRGGTDTQYF.

The chain carries TRBV2 and TRBJ1-6, with a possible D match to TRBD1 (6 bases). CDR3 length: 13 amino acids. V shed 5 bases and J shed 15 bases, with 17 bases lying between them. The germline CDR1 and CDR2 sequences are SNHLY and FYNNEI. This CDR3 is CASSLEGGLGLHF. CDR3 DNA sequence: TGTGCCAGCAGTCTTGAAGGGGGGTTGGGCCTCCACTTT.

This clone was counted between two and nine times. The genes are TRBV6-1 and TRBJ2-2; possible D gene TRBD2, 6 bases. With 7 bases removed from V and 2 bases from J, the gap between germline ends came to 11 bases. The CDR3 loop spans 14 amino acids. CDR1 is MNHNS, CDR2 SASEGT, per germline. The CDR3 DNA sequence: TGTGCCAGCATTGCGGGATTCAACACCGGGGAGCTGTTTTTT. Translating gives CASIAGFNTGELFF.

J is TRBJ1-6 and V is TRBV19, with a tentative D call TRBD1 (5 bases). This CDR3 comprises 14 residues. Germline CDR1 and CDR2: LNHDA and SQIVND (reference sequence). V was clipped by 3 bases and J by 6 bases, with 9 bases between them. The CDR3 loop is CASSMGQSNSPLHF. CDR3 nucleotide sequence: TGTGCCAGTAGTATGGGGCAGTCTAATTCACCCCTCCACTTT. The full variable domain, with the rest looked up from reference TRBV19 and TRBJ1-6, is DGGITQSPKYLFRKEGQNVTLSCEQNLNHDAMYWYRQDPGQGLRLIYYSQIVNDFQKGDIAEGYSVSREKKESFPLTVTSAQKNPTAFYLCASSMGQSNSPLHFGNGTRLTVT.

This chain links TRBV28 with TRBJ1-2, with TRBD1 matching 8 bases. V was pared by 1 base and J by 4 bases, with 8 bases of the junction left unmatched. The CDR3 sequence is 16 residues long. Looked up from germline, CDR1 is MDHEN and CDR2 is SYDVKM. The CDR3 DNA is TGTGCCAGCAGTTTATTTATTTCAGGGGGCGGCTATGGCTACACCTTC. It is translated as CASSLFISGGGYGYTF.

V gene TRBV30 combines with J gene TRBJ2-7, with 7 nucleotides matching TRBD1. The J segment lost 5 bases and the V segment lost 5 bases, leaving 6 bases of the junction unmatched. Germline CDR1 and CDR2: GTSNPN and SVGIG (reference sequence). This CDR3 comprises 12 residues. CDR3 loop: CAWGRDRDEQYF. The CDR3 nucleotides read TGTGCCTGGGGCCGAGACAGGGACGAGCAGTACTTC.

This chain uses TRBV7-8 with TRBJ2-1, with a weak D call TRBD2 (6 bases). Per the germline V gene, CDR1 is SGHVS and CDR2 is FQNEAQ. This CDR3 is 16 amino acids long. V was cut by 0 bases and J by 5 bases, with 14 bases left in between. The CDR3 here is CASSLAGGGDHNEQFF. The CDR3 nucleotides read TGTGCCAGCAGCTTAGCGGGGGGAGGAGACCACAATGAGCAGTTCTTC.

The CDR3 loop reads CASRRDRGLGEQYF. CDR3 DNA: TGTGCCAGCAGACGGGACAGGGGGCTGGGCGAGCAGTACTTC. The chain employs TRBV5-5 and TRBJ2-7; 12 bases agree with TRBD1. The CDR3 length is 14 residues. Germline V CDR1 and CDR2: SGHKS, YYEKEE (reference sequence). V gave up 5 bases and J gave up 6 bases; unmatched junction bases: 6.

The J gene is TRBJ2-1, the V gene TRBV25-1; 12 bases agree with TRBD2. CDR1 MGHDK and CDR2 SYGVNS come from the germline V gene. V gave up 6 bases and J gave up 12 bases; unmatched junction bases: 18. There are 17 residues in the CDR3. CDR3 protein: CASSEWLAGGRGAGQFF. CDR3 sequence (DNA): TGTGCCAGCAGCGAGTGGCTAGCGGGAGGGCGCGGCGCTGGGCAGTTCTTC.

The chain's CDR3 is CASSLSQVEFKTQYF. For the CDR3, the DNA is TGTGCCAGCAGCTTGTCCCAGGTCGAATTCAAGACCCAGTACTTC. This chain joins TRBV5-6 and TRBJ2-5; no clear D gene. The CDR3 runs to 15 residues. CDR1 and CDR2 (germline): SGHDT, YYEEEE. The germline V and J ends were trimmed by 1 base and 6 bases, with 16 bases remaining between them.

J is TRBJ2-3 and V is TRBV5-5, with D tentatively TRBD1 or TRBD2 (5 bases each). V was cut by 3 bases and J by 8 bases, with 16 bases left in between. The CDR3 is made up of 14 amino acids. Germline loops: CDR1 SGHKS, CDR2 YYEKEE (reference sequence). This chain's CDR3 is CASSSGPDRSTQYF. The CDR3 bases are TGTGCCAGCAGCTCGGGACCGGACCGGAGTACGCAGTATTTT.

The chain is built from TRBV30 and TRBJ2-5; tentatively, D is TRBD1 or TRBD2 (6 bases each). V lost 0 bases to trimming and J lost 5 bases, with 13 bases between them. The CDR3 loop spans 14 amino acids. The germline CDR1 and CDR2 sequences are GTSNPN and SVGIG (reference sequence). In DNA, the CDR3 is TGTGCCTGGAGTGTAGGGGGGCCATCGGAGACCCAGTACTTC. Residues: CAWSVGGPSETQYF.

V and J are TRBV10-1 and TRBJ1-6; D ambiguous. Germline-derived CDR1 and CDR2 are WNHNN and SYGVQD (reference sequence). V gave up 0 bases and J gave up 0 bases, with 15 bases separating them. The CDR3 runs 19 residues. CDR3 DNA sequence: TGCGCCAGCAGTGAGTCGGTCGGGCCTCTGAGCTCCTATAATTCACCCCTCCACTTT. It specifies CASSESVGPLSSYNSPLHF.

The CDR3 DNA sequence: TGTGCCAGCGGTCGGCAGTTCTCTGGGGCCAACGTCCTGACTTTC. Protein: CASGRQFSGANVLTF. The chain couples TRBV5-8 to TRBJ2-6; D is ambiguous. The CDR3 has 15 residues. V dropped 7 bases and J dropped 0 bases, with 11 bases sitting between them. CDR1 SGHTS and CDR2 YDEGEE come from the germline V gene.

The chain combines TRBV6-5 with TRBJ2-3; tentative D call: TRBD1 (5 bases). CDR1 and CDR2 (germline): MNHEY, SVGAGI. The V end lost 5 bases, the J end lost 4 bases, and 7 bases lay between the germline ends. CDR3 length: 12 amino acids. As DNA, the CDR3 is TGTGCCAGCAGTGGGGCCCCAGATACGCAGTATTTT. Protein product: CASSGAPDTQYF.

This chain connects TRBV30 to TRBJ2-1, with D uncertain. There are 13 residues in the CDR3. In germline, CDR1 is GTSNPN, CDR2 SVGIG (reference sequence). V was shortened by 4 bases and J by 2 bases, with 9 bases between the two germline ends. In DNA, the CDR3 is TGTGCCTGGACGGTCCCGACCTACAATGAGCAGTTCTTC. Protein: CAWTVPTYNEQFF.